Following are 21 T cell receptor beta chains from one sample sequenced in a study of CXCR3-negative and CXCR3-positive naive CD8 T cells. Through 5' RACE with UMI labels, the TRB cDNA libraries were prepared. Each CDR3 protein gets one entry in TCRdb, which reprocessed the 5' RACE reads and gives no DNA. Its listing shows 65,000 to 75,000 distinct CDR3 sequences. What these receptors recognize is not known. Findings and limits, study-wide: Greater hydrophobicity was found in TRB CDR3s of CXCR3-positive naive cells than of CXCR3-negative naive cells.

Sequenced sample: naive CXCR3+ CD8+ T cells from blood. Subset reported: CD45RO-CCR7+CD27+CD95- naive CD8+ T cells expressing CXCR3 (TNR3+). These receptors were obtained from a human donor in good health. Some clones in this sample may be carry-over from other donors' samples.

The chain carries TRBV28 and TRBJ2-3. Germline V gene lookup returns CDR1 MDHEN and CDR2 SYDVKM. The CDR3 has 17 amino acids. The chain's CDR3 is CASSFLTLVRSTDTQYF.

The genes are TRBV20-1 and TRBJ2-7. CDR1 and CDR2 (germline): DFQATT, SNEGSKA (reference sequence). The CDR3 is 13 amino acids. The CDR3: CSASRTESYEQYF.

The rearrangement joins TRBV20-1 to TRBJ2-7; TCRdb names TRBD1, which stays unverified in the absence of DNA. This CDR3 region has 15 residues. Germline-derived CDR1 and CDR2 are DFQATT and SNEGSKA (reference sequence). This chain's CDR3 is CSARYTGGGGYEQYF.

This sequence joins TRBV5-1 and TRBJ2-1; TCRdb gives TRBD2 as the D gene, but with no DNA this cannot be confirmed. Germline V gives CDR1 SGHRS, CDR2 YFSETQ. This CDR3 is built from 15 residues. CDR3 amino acids: CASSLGSSGYNEQFF.

V gene TRBV7-3 combines with J gene TRBJ2-1; TCRdb returns TRBD1, unconfirmable since there is no DNA. CDR3 length: 15 amino acids. Germline-derived CDR1 and CDR2 are SGHTA and FQGTGA. CDR3 protein: CASSLVRGAGNEQFF.

This chain uses TRBV7-9 with TRBJ2-1; TCRdb returns TRBD1, unconfirmable since there is no DNA. The CDR3 runs to 14 residues. Looked up from germline, CDR1 is SEHNR and CDR2 is FQNEAQ (reference sequence). The CDR3 protein is CAAGGGYQIDEQFF.

CDR3 protein: CAWSVISGELFF. The genes are TRBV30 and TRBJ2-2. Germline CDR1 reads GTSNPN; CDR2 reads SVGIG (reference sequence). CDR3 length: 12 amino acids. Full variable domain (remainder filled in from reference TRBV30 and TRBJ2-2): SQTIHQWPATLVQPVGSPLSLECTVEGTSNPNLYWYRQAAGRGLQLLFYSVGIGQISSEVPQNLSASRPQDRQFILSSKKLLLSDSGFYLCAWSVISGELFFGEGSRLTVL.

J is TRBJ2-5 and V is TRBV27; lacking DNA, the TRBD1 call made by TCRdb goes unchecked. Looked up from germline, CDR1 is MNHEY and CDR2 is SMNVEV (reference sequence). This CDR3 spans 15 amino acids. The chain's CDR3 is CASSPIQESQETQYF.

The genes are TRBV11-3 and TRBJ2-7; TCRdb gives TRBD2 as the D gene, but with no DNA this cannot be confirmed. Germline V lookup: CDR1 SGHNT, CDR2 YENEEA. CDR3 length: 15 amino acids. Here the CDR3 reads CASSPSGLSLYEQYF.

The rearrangement joins TRBV6-2 or TRBV6-3 to TRBJ2-5; the D call of TRBD2 rests on TCRdb alone, since no DNA is present to check it. CDR1 is MNHEY, CDR2 SVGEGT, per germline. The CDR3 extends over 14 amino acids. CDR3 residues: CASSWDLLQETQYF.

This sequence joins TRBV5-1 and TRBJ1-1; absent DNA, TCRdb's TRBD1 call cannot be checked. The CDR3 spans 17 residues. CDR1 is SGHRS, CDR2 YFSETQ, per germline. The CDR3 region is CASSLDRPLRDRVEAFF.

V and J are TRBV14 and TRBJ1-2; checking the TCRdb D call of TRBD1 is not possible without DNA. The CDR3 is 15 residues long. The germline gives CDR1 SGHDN, CDR2 FVKESK. The CDR3 sequence: CASSQAAGDHYGYTF. The whole variable domain, remainder taken from reference TRBV14 and TRBJ1-2, is EAGVTQFPSHSVIEKGQTVTLRCDPISGHDNLYWYRRVMGKEIKFLLHFVKESKQDESGMPNNRFLAERTGGTYSTLKVQPAELEDSGVYFCASSQAAGDHYGYTFGSGTRLTVV.

This chain connects TRBV6-5 to TRBJ2-5; the TCRdb D gene call, TRBD2, has no DNA to confirm it. This CDR3 has 15 residues. The germline CDR1 and CDR2 sequences are MNHEY and SVGAGI. The CDR3 loop is CASSYSGPQGETQYF.

The chain is built from TRBV28 and TRBJ2-7. Germline V lookup: CDR1 MDHEN, CDR2 SYDVKM. The length of the CDR3 is 12 residues. The chain's CDR3 is CASSLINYEQYF.

CDR3 amino acids: CSVEDGVARNTGELFF. V is TRBV29-1 and J is TRBJ2-2. CDR1 is SQVTM, CDR2 ANQGSEA, per germline. The CDR3 runs to 16 residues.

This sequence joins TRBV29-1 and TRBJ2-7; there is no DNA to check the TCRdb D call of TRBD1. The CDR3 consists of 13 residues. Germline values: CDR1 SQVTM, CDR2 ANQGSEA. The CDR3 spells CSVQGPGGHEQYF.

The chain uses TRBV7-9 and TRBJ1-2; TCRdb's D call, TRBD1, is unchecked because there is no DNA. The CDR3 extends over 16 amino acids. Per germline, CDR1 SEHNR and CDR2 FQNEAQ (reference sequence). CDR3 protein: CASSTPWGEGQYGYTF.

The J gene is TRBJ2-7, the V gene TRBV18. The CDR3 is 13 amino acids. CDR1 is KGHSH and CDR2 is LQKENI in the germline V gene. The CDR3 protein is CASSQDGTYEQYF.

The V gene is TRBV11-3, the J gene TRBJ1-1; the D call from TCRdb, TRBD1, cannot be confirmed without DNA. CDR3 length equals 16 residues. Germline V gene data show CDR1 as SGHNT and CDR2 as YENEEA. The CDR3: CASKDKKGINHHEAFF.

The V and J genes are TRBV21-1 and TRBJ2-4; TCRdb lists TRBD2, though no DNA is available to test this call. TRBV21-1 is flagged as a pseudogene. The length of the CDR3 is 15 residues. The CDR3 spells CASSTIRTSGGREYF.

This sequence joins TRBV7-9 and TRBJ2-7. The germline V gene encodes CDR1 SEHNR and CDR2 FQNEAQ (reference sequence). The CDR3 loop spans 14 amino acids. The CDR3 reads CASSLGPSSYEQYF.